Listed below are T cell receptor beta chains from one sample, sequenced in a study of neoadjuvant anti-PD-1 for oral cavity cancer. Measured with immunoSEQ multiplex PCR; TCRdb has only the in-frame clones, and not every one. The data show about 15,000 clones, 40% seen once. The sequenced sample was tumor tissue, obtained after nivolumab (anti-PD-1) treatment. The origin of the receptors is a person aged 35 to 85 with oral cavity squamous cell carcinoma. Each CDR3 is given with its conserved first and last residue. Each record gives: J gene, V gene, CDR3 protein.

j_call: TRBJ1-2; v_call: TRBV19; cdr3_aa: CASTEGGYGYTF
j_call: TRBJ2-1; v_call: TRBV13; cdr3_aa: CASSSLTSGAYNEQFF
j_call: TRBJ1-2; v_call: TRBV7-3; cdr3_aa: CASSFTGGDGYTF
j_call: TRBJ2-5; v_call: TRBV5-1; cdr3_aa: CASSFYGNQETQYF
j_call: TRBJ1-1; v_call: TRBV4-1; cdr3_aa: CASSQGPGTEAFF
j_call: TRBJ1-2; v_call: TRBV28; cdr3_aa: CASSLGARVYGYTF
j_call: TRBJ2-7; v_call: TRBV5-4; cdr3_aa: CASSLYGYEQYF
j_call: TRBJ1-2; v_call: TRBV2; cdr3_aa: CASSYRRDRGNYGYTF
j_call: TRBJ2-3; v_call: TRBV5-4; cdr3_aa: CASSFLAGATGSTDTQYF
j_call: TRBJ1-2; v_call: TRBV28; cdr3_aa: CASNAGQGYTF
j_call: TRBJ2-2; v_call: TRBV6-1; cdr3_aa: CASSAIAGSQTGELFF
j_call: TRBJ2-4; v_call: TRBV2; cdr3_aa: CASREKPGVAKNIQYF
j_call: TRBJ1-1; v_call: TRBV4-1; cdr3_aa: CASSRGQGVNTEAFF
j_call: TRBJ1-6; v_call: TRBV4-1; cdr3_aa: CASSRHRVPGYNSPLHF
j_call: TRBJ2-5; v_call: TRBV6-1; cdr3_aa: CASRGRHGLQETQYF
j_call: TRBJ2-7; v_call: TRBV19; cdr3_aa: CASSSTPGGLAYEQYF
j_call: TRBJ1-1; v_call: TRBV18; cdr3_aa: CASSPPGDTEAFF
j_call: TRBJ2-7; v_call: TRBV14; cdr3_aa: CASSQSRGGYEQYF
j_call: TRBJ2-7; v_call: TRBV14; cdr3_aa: CASSSSYEQYF
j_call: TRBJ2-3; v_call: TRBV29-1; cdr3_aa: CSAEAQSTDTQYF
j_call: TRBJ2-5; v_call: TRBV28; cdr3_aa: CASSPPAGLYQETQYF
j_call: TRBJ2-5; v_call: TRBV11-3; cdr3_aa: CASSPAGVETQYF
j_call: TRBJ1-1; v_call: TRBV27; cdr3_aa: CASSFWGSNTEAFF
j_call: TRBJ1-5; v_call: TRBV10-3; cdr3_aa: CAISEVGRPQHF
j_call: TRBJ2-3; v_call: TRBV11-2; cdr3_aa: CASSGGRYTQYF
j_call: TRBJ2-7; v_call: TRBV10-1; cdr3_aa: CASRGPSKGSEQYF
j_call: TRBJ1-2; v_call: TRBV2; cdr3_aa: CASSATGQAGYTF
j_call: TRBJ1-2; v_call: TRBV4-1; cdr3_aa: CASSQGGDRVTYGYTF
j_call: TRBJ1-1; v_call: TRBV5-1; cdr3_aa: CASRTRVNTEAFF
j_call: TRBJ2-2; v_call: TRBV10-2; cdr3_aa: CASSEAGTGELFF
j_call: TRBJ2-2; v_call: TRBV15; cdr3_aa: CATPGLANTGELFF
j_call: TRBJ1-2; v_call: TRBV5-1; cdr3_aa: CASSFAWGSYGYTF
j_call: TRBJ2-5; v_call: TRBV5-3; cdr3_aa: CARSLARLWTQYF
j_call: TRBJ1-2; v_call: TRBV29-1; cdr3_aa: CSVGGQGYGGYTF
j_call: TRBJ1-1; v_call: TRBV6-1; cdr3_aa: CASSKGTPSTEAFF
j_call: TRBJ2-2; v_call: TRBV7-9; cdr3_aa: CASSLGELFF
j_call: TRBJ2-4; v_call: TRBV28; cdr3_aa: CASRDRGAKNIQYF
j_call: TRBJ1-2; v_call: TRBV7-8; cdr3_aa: CASSFDRQGLGYTF
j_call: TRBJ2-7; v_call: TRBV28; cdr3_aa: CASSLGRTDWYF
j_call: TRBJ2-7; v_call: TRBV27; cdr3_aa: CASSYGRDYEQYF
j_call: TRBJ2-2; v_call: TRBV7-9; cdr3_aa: CASSLGTEELFF
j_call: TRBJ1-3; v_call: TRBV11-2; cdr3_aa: CASSLAGNTIYF
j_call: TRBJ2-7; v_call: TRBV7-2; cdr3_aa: CASSWDPGTGGYEQYF
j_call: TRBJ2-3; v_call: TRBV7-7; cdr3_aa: CASSLGASGGTDTQYF
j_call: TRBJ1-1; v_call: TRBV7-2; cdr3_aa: CASRPQGMNTEAFF
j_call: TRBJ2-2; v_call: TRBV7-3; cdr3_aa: CASASGPNTGELFF
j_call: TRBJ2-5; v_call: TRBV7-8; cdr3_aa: CASSPSSGGGIETQYF
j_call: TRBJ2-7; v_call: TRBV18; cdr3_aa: CASSPNSQGEQYF